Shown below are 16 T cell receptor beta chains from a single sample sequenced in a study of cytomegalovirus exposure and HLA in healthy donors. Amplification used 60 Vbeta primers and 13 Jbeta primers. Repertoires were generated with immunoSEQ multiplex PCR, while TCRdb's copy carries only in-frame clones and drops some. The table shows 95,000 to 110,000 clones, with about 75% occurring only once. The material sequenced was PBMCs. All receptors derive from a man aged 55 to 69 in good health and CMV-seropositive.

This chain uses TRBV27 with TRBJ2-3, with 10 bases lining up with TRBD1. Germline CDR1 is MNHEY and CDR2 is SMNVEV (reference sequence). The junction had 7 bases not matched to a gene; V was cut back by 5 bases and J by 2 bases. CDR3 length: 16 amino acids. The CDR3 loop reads CASSNIGQGVTDTQYF. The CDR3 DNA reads TGTGCCAGCAGTAACATCGGACAGGGGGTCACAGATACGCAGTATTTT.

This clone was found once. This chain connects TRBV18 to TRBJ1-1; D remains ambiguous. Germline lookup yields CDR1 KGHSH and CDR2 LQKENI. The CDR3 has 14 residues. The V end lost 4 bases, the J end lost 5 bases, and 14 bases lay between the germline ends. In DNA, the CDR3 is TGTGCCAGCTCACGGGAAGAGAGGAGGACTGAAGCTTTCTTT. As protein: CASSREERRTEAFF. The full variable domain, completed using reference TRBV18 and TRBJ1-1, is NAGVMQNPRHLVRRRGQEARLRCSPMKGHSHVYWYRQLPEEGLKFMVYLQKENIIDESGMPKERFSAEFPKEGPSILRIQQVVRGDSAAYFCASSREERRTEAFFGQGTRLTVV.

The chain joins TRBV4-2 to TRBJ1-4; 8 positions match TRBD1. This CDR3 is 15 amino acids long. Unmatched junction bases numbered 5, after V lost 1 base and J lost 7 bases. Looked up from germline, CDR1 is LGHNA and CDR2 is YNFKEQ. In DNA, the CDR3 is TGTGCCAGCAGCCAAGGGACAGGGAATTTTGAAAAACTGTTTTTT. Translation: CASSQGTGNFEKLFF.

In DNA, the CDR3 is TGTGCCAGCTCTTCCAGGGGGCGGTACAATGAGCAGTTCTTC. Protein: CASSSRGRYNEQFF. The J gene is TRBJ2-1, the V gene TRBV14; 8 bases match TRBD1. The ends lost 8 bases at V and 4 bases at J; junction bases unmatched: 7. CDR1 is SGHDN, CDR2 FVKESK, per germline. The CDR3 runs to 14 residues. Supplemented by reference TRBV14 and TRBJ2-1, the full variable domain reads EAGVTQFPSHSVIEKGQTVTLRCDPISGHDNLYWYRRVMGKEIKFLLHFVKESKQDESGMPNNRFLAERTGGTYSTLKVQPAELEDSGVYFCASSSRGRYNEQFFGPGTRLTVL.

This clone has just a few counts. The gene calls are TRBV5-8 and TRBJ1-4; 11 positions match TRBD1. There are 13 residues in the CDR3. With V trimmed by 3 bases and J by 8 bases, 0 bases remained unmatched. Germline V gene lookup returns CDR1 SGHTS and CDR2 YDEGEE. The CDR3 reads CASSWDRGEKLFF. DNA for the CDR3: TGTGCCAGCAGCTGGGACAGGGGGGAAAAACTGTTTTTT.

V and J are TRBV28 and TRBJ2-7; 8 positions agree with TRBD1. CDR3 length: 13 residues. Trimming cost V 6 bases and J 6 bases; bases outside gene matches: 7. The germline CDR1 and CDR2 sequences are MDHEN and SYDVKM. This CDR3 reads CASRATGGVEQYF. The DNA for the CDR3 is TGTGCCAGCAGGGCTACAGGGGGAGTCGAGCAGTACTTC.

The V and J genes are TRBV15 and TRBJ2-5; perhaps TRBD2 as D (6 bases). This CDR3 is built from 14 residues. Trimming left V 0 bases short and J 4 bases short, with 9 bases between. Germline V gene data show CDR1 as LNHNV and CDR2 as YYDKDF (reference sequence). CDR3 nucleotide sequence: TGTGCCACCAGCAGAGATTGGGGGGTAGAGACCCAGTACTTC. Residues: CATSRDWGVETQYF. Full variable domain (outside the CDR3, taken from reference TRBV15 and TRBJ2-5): DAMVIQNPRYQVTQFGKPVTLSCSQTLNHNVMYWYQQKSSQAPKLLFHYYDKDFNNEADTPDNFQSRRPNTSFCFLDIRSPGLGDTAMYLCATSRDWGVETQYFGPGTRLLVL.

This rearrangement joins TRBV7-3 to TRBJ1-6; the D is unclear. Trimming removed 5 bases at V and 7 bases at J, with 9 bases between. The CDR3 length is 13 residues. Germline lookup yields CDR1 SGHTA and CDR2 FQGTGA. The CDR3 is CASSASVNSPLHF. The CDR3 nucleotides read TGTGCCAGCAGCGCCTCGGTGAATTCACCCCTCCACTTT.

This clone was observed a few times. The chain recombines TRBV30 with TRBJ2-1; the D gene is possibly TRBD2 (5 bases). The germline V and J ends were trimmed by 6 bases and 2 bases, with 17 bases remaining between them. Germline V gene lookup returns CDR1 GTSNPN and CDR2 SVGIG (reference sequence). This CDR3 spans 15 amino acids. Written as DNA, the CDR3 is TGTGCCTGCCGGGAACCACGTCAGCCCTACAATGAGCAGTTCTTC. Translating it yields CACREPRQPYNEQFF.

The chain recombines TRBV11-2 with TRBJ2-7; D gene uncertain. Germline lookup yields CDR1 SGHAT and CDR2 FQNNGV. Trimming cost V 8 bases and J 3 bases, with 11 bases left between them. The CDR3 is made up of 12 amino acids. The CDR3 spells CASAVTGYEQYF. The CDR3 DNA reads TGTGCCAGCGCCGTCACGGGCTACGAGCAGTACTTC.

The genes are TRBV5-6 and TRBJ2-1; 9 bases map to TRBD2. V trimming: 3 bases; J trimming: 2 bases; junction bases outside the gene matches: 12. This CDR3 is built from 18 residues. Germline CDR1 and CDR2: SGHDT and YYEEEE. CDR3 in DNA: TGTGCCAGCAGCTCGCAACCGCTGGGACTAGCCGCCTACAATGAGCAGTTCTTC. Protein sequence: CASSSQPLGLAAYNEQFF.

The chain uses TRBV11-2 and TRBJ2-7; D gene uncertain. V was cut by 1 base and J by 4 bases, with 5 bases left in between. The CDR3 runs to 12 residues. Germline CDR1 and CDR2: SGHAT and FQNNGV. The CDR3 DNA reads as TGTGCCAGCAGCTTAGTCTTTTACGAGCAGTACTTC. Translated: CASSLVFYEQYF. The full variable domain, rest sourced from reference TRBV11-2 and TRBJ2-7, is EAGVAQSPRYKIIEKRQSVAFWCNPISGHATLYWYQQILGQGPKLLIQFQNNGVVDDSQLPKDRFSAERLKGVDSTLKIQPAKLEDSAVYLCASSLVFYEQYFGPGTRLTVT.

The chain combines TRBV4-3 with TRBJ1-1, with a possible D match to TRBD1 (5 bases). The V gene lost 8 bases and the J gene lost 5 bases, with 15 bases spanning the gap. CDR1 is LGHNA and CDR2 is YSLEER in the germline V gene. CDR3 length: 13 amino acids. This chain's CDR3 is CASQGQGGTEAFF. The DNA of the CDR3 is TGCGCCAGCCAAGGGCAGGGTGGAACTGAAGCTTTCTTT.

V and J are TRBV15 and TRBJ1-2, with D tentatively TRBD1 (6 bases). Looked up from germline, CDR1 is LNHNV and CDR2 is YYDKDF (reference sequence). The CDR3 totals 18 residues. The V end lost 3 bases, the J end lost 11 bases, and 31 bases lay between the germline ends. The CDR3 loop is CATSSSTEPGPERGKYTF. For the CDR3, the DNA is TGTGCCACCAGCAGTTCCACTGAACCGGGCCCCGAAAGGGGGAAATACACCTTC.

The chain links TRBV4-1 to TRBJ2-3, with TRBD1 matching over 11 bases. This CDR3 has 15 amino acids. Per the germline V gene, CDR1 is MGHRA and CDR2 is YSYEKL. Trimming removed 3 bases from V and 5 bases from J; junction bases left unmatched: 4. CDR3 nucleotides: TGCGCCAGCAGCCAGGGGACAGGGGGAGTAGATACGCAGTATTTT. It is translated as CASSQGTGGVDTQYF.

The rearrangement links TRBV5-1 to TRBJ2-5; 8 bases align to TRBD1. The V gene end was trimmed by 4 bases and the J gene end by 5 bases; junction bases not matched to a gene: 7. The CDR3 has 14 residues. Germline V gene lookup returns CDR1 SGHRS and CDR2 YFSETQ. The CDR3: CASSPTGGWETQYF. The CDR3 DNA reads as TGCGCCAGCAGCCCCACAGGGGGATGGGAGACCCAGTACTTC.